This T cell receptor (beta chain) was sequenced in a study of blood T cell repertoires in COVID-19. For the study at large: The United States, Italy and Spain supplied acute and convalescent COVID-19 samples. T cells, B-cell-depleted T cells, or PBMCs supplied cDNA or gDNA.

CDR3 length equals 17 residues. Germline V gene data show CDR1 as LNHDA and CDR2 as SQIVND (reference sequence). V lost 5 bases, J lost 1 base, and 21 bases lay in between. In the original processing: Amplification with reference gene primers provided the estimates of nucleated cell counts. Profiled with immunoSEQ multiplex PCR; TCRdb holds only in-frame clones, not every one. Clonal size and the V and J genes are those of that table, whereas D and trimming came from the DNA. The sample carries 200,000 or so clones, about 88% recorded once. V usage is TRBV19 and J usage is TRBJ2-7; D uncertain. The TCR was taken from a man aged 50 or older who had recovered from COVID-19. The sequenced sample consisted of peripheral blood. CDR3 sequence reads: CASSPYSGSLKSYEQYF. DNA for the CDR3: TGTGCCAGTAGTCCTTACTCCGGGTCCCTAAAGTCCTACGAGCAGTACTTC.